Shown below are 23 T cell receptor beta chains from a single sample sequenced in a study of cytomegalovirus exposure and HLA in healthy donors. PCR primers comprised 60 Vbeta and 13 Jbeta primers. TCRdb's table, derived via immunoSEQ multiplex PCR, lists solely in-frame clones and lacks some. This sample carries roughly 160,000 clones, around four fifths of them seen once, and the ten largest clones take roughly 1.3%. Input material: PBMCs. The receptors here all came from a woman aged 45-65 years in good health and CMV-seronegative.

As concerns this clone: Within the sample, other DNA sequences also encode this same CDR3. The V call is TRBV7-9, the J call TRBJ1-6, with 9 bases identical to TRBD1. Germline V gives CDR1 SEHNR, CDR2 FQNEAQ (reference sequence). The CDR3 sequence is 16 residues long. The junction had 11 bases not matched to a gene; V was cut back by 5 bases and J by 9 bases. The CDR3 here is CASSPNLQGASSPLHF. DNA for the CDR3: TGTGCCAGCAGCCCTAATCTACAGGGGGCTAGTTCACCCCTCCACTTT.

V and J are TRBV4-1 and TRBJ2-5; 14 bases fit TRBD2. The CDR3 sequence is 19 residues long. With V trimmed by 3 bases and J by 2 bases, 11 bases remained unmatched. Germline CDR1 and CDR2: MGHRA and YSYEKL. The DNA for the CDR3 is TGCGCCAGCAGCCAGCCTGCGGGACTAGCGGGAGTGGAACAAGAGACCCAGTACTTC. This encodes CASSQPAGLAGVEQETQYF.

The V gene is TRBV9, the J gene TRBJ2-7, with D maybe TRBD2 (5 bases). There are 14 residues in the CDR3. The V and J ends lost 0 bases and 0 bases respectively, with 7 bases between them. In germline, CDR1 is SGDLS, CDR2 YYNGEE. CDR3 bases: TGTGCCAGCAGCGTAGCGGGGTACTCCTACGAGCAGTACTTC. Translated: CASSVAGYSYEQYF. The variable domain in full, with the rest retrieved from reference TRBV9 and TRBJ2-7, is DSGVTQTPKHLITATGQRVTLRCSPRSGDLSVYWYQQSLDQGLQFLIQYYNGEERAKGNILERFSAQQFPDLHSELNLSSLELGDSALYFCASSVAGYSYEQYFGPGTRLTVT.

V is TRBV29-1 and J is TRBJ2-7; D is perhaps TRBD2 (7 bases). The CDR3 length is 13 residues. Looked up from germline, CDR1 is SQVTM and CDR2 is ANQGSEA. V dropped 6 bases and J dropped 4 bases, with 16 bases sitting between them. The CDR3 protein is CSVAVGGAYEQYF. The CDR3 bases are TGCAGCGTCGCAGTAGGGGGGGCGTACGAGCAGTACTTC.

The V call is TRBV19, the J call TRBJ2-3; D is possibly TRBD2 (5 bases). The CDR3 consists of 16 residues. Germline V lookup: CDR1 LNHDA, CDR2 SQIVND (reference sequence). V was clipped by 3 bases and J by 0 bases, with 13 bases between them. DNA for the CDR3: TGTGCCAGTAGTATCGGGATCCGGGGTAGCACAGATACGCAGTATTTT. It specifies CASSIGIRGSTDTQYF.

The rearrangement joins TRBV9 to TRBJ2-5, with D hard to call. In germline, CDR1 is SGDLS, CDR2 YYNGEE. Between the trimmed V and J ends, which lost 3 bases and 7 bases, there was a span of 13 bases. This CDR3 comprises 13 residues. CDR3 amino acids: CASSATPPGTQYF. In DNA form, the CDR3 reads TGTGCCAGCAGCGCTACCCCACCGGGGACCCAGTACTTC.

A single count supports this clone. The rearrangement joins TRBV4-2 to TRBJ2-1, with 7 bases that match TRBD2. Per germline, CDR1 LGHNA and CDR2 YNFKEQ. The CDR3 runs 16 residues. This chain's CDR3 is CASKGAPGGSSNEQFF. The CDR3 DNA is TGTGCGAGTAAAGGAGCCCCCGGCGGGAGCAGCAATGAGCAGTTCTTC.

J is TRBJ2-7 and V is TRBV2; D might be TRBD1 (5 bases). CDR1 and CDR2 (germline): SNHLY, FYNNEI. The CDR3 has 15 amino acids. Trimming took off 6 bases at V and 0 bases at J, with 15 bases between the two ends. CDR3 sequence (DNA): TGTGCCAGCAGGGAACAGGCTGCTAACTCCTACGAGCAGTACTTC. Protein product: CASREQAANSYEQYF.

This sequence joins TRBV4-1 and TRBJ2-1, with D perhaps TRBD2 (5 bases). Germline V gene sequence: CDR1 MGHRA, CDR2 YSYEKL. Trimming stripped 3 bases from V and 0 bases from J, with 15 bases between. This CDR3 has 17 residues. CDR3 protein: CASSHPPSGYSYNEQFF. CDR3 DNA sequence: TGCGCCAGCAGCCATCCCCCCAGCGGCTACTCCTACAATGAGCAGTTCTTC.

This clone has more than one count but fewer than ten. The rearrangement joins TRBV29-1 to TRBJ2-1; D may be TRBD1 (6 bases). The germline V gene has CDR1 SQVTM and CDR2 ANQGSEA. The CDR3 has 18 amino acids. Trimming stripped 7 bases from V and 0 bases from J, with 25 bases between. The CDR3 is CSAKSATGSLTSYNEQFF. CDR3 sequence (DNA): TGCAGCGCTAAATCCGCAACAGGGAGCCTTACCTCCTACAATGAGCAGTTCTTC.

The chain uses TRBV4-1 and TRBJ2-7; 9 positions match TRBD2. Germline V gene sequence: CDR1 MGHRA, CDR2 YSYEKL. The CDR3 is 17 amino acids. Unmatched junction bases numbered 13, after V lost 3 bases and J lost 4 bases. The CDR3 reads CASSHPPLAGSSYEQYF. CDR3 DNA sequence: TGCGCCAGCAGCCACCCACCCCTAGCGGGGTCTTCTTACGAGCAGTACTTC.

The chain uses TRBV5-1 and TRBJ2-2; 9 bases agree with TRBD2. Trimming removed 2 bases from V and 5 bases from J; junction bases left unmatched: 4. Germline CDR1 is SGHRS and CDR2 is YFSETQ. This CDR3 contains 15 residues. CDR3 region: CASSFTLAGTGELFF. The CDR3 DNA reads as TGCGCCAGCAGCTTTACACTAGCGGGTACCGGGGAGCTGTTTTTT.

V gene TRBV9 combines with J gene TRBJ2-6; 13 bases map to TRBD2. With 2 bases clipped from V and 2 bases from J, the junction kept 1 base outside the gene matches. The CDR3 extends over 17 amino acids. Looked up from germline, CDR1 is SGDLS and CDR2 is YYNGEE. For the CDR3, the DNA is TGTGCCAGCAGCGTTGGACTAGCGGGAGCTGGGGCCAACGTCCTGACTTTC. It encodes CASSVGLAGAGANVLTF.

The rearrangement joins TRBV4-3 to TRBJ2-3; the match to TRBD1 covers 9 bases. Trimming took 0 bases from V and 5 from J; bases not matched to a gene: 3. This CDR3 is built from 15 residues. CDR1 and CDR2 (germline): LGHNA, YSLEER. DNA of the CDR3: TGCGCCAGCAGCCAAGATTTGACAGGGGGAGATACGCAGTATTTT. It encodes CASSQDLTGGDTQYF.

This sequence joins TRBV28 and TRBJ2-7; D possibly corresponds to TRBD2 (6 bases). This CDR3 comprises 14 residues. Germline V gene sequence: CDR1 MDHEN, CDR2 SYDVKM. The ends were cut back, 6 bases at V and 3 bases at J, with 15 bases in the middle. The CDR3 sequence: CASREWGEGYEQYF. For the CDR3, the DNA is TGTGCCAGCAGGGAATGGGGGGAAGGCTACGAGCAGTACTTC.

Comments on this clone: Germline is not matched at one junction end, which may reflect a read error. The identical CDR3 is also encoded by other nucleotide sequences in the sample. CDR3 coding DNA: TGTGCCAGCAGTTTTCGGGCAGGGCTCACACTAATGAACACCGAAGCTTTCTTT. This translates into CASSFRAGLTLMNTEAFF. This rearrangement joins TRBV28 to TRBJ1-1; TRBD1 is a possible D gene (5 bases). There are 18 residues in the CDR3. Germline values: CDR1 MDHEN, CDR2 SYDVKM.

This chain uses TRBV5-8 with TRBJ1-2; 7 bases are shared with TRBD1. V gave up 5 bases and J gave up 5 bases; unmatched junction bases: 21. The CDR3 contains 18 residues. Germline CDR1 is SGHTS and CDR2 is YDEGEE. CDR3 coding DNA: TGTGCCAGCAGTTCGACAGGGTCGAGGTCCGTCATCACGTATGGCTACACCTTC. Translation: CASSSTGSRSVITYGYTF.

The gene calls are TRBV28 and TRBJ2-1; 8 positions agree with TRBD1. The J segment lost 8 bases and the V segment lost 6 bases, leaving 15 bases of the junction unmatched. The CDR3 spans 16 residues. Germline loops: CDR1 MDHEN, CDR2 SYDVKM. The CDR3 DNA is TGTGCCAGCAGGAACCAGGGGGCCTGGGGGTTCGATGAGCAGTTCTTC. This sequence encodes CASRNQGAWGFDEQFF. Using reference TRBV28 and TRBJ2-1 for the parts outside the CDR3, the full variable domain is DVKVTQSSRYLVKRTGEKVFLECVQDMDHENMFWYRQDPGLGLRLIYFSYDVKMKEKGDIPEGYSVSREKKERFSLILESASTNQTSMYLCASRNQGAWGFDEQFFGPGTRLTVL.

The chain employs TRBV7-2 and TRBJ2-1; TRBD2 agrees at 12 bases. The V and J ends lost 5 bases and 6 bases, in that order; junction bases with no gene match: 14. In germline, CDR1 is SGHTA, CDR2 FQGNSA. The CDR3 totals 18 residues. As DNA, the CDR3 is TGTGCCAGCAGCCTATCGATACTAGCGGGGGGAATGAGCAATGAGCAGTTCTTC. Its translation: CASSLSILAGGMSNEQFF.

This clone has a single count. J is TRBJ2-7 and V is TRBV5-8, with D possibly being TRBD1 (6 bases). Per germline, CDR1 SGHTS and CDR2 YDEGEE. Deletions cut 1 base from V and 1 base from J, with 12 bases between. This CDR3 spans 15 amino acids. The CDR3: CASSLWSGQSYEQYF. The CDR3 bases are TGTGCCAGCAGCTTGTGGTCTGGACAGTCCTACGAGCAGTACTTC.

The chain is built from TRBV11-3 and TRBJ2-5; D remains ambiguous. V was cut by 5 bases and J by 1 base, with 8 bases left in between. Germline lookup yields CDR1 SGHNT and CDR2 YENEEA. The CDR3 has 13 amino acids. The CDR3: CASSPLVQETQYF. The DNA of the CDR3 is TGTGCCAGCAGCCCTCTAGTCCAAGAGACCCAGTACTTC.

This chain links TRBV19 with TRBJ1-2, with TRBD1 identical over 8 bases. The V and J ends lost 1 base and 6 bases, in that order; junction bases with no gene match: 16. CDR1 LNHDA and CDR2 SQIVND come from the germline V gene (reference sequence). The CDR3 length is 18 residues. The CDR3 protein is CASSIGTGTSLRMNGYTF. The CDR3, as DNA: TGTGCCAGTAGTATAGGGACAGGGACCAGCCTCAGGATGAATGGCTACACCTTC.

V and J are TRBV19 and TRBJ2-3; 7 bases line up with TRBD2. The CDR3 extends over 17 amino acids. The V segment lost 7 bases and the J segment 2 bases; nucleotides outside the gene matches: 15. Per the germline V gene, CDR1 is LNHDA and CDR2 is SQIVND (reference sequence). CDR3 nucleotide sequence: TGTGCCAGTACCCCATGGGGGTCTAGCGGCTTCACAGATACGCAGTATTTT. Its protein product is CASTPWGSSGFTDTQYF.